This T cell receptor (beta chain) originates from a study of blood T cell repertoires in COVID-19. TCRdb's table, derived via immunoSEQ multiplex PCR, lists solely in-frame clones and lacks some. This repertoire shows a few hundred thousand clones, about 80% found once; its top ten account for 1.1%. The source material was peripheral blood. This clonotype was sampled from a human donor with acute or convalescent COVID-19. The donor label of this sample is uncertain.

The CDR3 DNA reads TGTGCCAGCAGCCAGGGACAGGGGCGAACGCAGTATTTT. It translates to CASSQGQGRTQYF. The rearrangement links TRBV7-8 to TRBJ2-3, with 10 bases identical to TRBD1. With 5 bases clipped from V and 9 bases from J, the junction kept 5 bases outside the gene matches. Germline V gene lookup returns CDR1 SGHVS and CDR2 FQNEAQ. The CDR3 consists of 13 residues.